The clone carrying this TCR beta chain was counted a few times. Its antigen is currently unknown. The sample belongs to a study of CD8 T cells in ankylosing spondylitis. Points from the study as a whole: A TCR beta motif made of several highly homologous variants seemed typical of ankylosing spondylitis blood.

Construction of TCR beta libraries was performed using quantitative 5'-RACE with molecular barcodes. TCRdb reprocessed the 5' RACE reads with MiXCR, giving one entry per CDR3 protein. The data show about 450,000 distinct CDR3 sequences, with more than 25% seen just once and 0.89% held by the top ten. The germline gives CDR1 DFQATT, CDR2 SNEGSKA (reference sequence). The CDR3 covers 13 residues. V lost 4 bases, J lost 6 bases, and 15 bases lay in between. The chain links TRBV20-1 to TRBJ2-5, with a tentative D call TRBD2 (6 bases). The source material was blood, either unsorted or a sorted T cell fraction (not recorded which). The TCR comes from a male donor with ankylosing spondylitis. The CDR3: CSATRDSGQTQYF. Written as DNA, the CDR3 is TGCAGTGCTACCCGGGACTCAGGGCAGACCCAGTACTTC.